The subject of this entry is one T cell receptor (beta chain). Its target is unknown. This specimen belongs to a study of regulatory T cells in long-lasting Graves disease. Study overall: Positive TSH receptor antibodies alongside over 5 years of antithyroid drugs were what marked Graves' disease as persistent. Whole-study results and caveats: Persistent disease was characterized by preferential usage of TRBV28, TRBJ1-2 and TRBJ2-5.

Time point defined: persistent/refractory GD, antithyroid drugs over 5 years with positive TRAb. TCR sequences were obtained from RNA taken from PBMCs. An endocrinology unit in Xi'an, China, supplied the patients. The CDR3 contains 15 residues. Trimming took 4 bases from V and 3 from J, leaving 13 bases between them. CDR1 and CDR2 (germline): SGHTA, FQGNSA. To make TCR beta libraries, researchers used iRepertoire HTBI primers and Arm-PCR of CDR3 regions. Authors' analysis steps: Looking across samples, the authors found under 70 TRBV and approximately 13 TRBJ segments. MiXCR, applied by TCRdb to the multiplex PCR reads, yields one record per CDR3 protein. These V and J calls derive from TCRdb rather than the authors' analysis. The sample lists 700,000 or so distinct CDR3 sequences, 25% to 35% occurring once.

The receptor's source is a female donor with Graves disease. This chain links TRBV7-2 with TRBJ1-5; perhaps TRBD1 as D (6 bases). The source material was peripheral blood mononuclear cells (PBMCs), sampled when the disease was refractory, from a patient treated with antithyroid drugs. CDR3: CASSWTTGTNQPQHF. The CDR3 DNA sequence: TGTGCCAGCAGCTGGACTACAGGGACCAATCAGCCCCAGCATTTT.